The present entry profiles one TCR beta chain with its context. Its antigen remains unknown. This entry belongs to a study of blood T cells in healthy people across ages. The wider study: Per two T cells, template switching captured roughly one barcoded beta molecule.

Together with a sample-barcoded 5' primer, a J-beta primer mix was included in a second PCR lasting about 7 to 12 cycles. TCRdb reanalysed the 5' RACE reads using MiXCR and keeps one entry per CDR3 protein. This sample has roughly 1.5 million distinct CDR3 sequences, with approximately 43% found just once. In germline, CDR1 is SQVTM, CDR2 ANQGSEA. Trimming removed 4 bases from V and 6 bases from J; junction bases left unmatched: 7. This CDR3 is 13 amino acids long. At least 5.5 micrograms of total RNA were extracted per sample. Study-wide points: In older individuals, TCR beta diversity per million T cells was lower, falling roughly linearly with age. Changes seen in expanded clonotypes were possibly confounded by donor CMV status left unknown.

Sequenced sample: blood. The V gene is TRBV29-1, the J gene TRBJ2-3, with TRBD1 matching 7 bases. The clonotype originates from a young woman in good health. The CDR3 spells CSVGDSRWDTQYF. DNA of the CDR3: TGCAGCGTTGGGGACAGCCGATGGGATACGCAGTATTTT.